This is a list of T cell receptor beta chains from one sample in a study of shared clonotypes between healthy human individuals. The table came from immunoSEQ multiplex PCR; TCRdb's copy has only in-frame clones and leaves some out. This table holds around 510,000 clones, around 77% found once. Sequencing was carried out using PBMCs. All receptors come from a woman aged 40 to 55 in good health. Some clones in this sample may be carry-over from other donors' samples. Each CDR3 is given with its conserved first and last residue. D genes are given only for firm matches. Expanded clones get a size class; other rows say once, few or many, or leave the size out.

>TRBJ2-7|once|TRBV19|.
TGTGCCAGTAGTAATTCGGGCTACGAGCAGTACTTC
CASSNSGYEQYF
>TRBJ2-7|.|TRBV19|.
TGTGCCAGTAGTATCACGGTTAGCTCCTACGAGCAGTACTTC
CASSITVSSYEQYF
>TRBJ1-1|few|TRBV6-5|.
TGTGCCAGCAGTTACGGCGGGACAGAAGCTTTCTTT
CASSYGGTEAFF
>TRBJ2-6|.|TRBV5-1|.
TGCGCCAGCAGCTTGGTAGTTGGGACTGGGGCCAACGTCCTGACTTTC
CASSLVVGTGANVLTF
>TRBJ2-3|.|TRBV27|.
TGTGCCAGCAGTCAAAAAAGGACACCCCTGACCACAGATACGCAGTATTTT
CASSQKRTPLTTDTQYF
>TRBJ2-3|.|TRBV5-6|.
TGTGCCAGCAGCCCTCTAGCGCAACCCACAGATACGCAGTATTTT
CASSPLAQPTDTQYF
>TRBJ2-5|.|TRBV6-5|.
TGTGCCAGCAATAGGGACCCCCAAGAGACCCAGTACTTC
CASNRDPQETQYF
>TRBJ1-2|.|TRBV11-2|TRBD1
TGTGCCAGCAGCCCCTGGACAGGGGGCGACTATGGCTACACCTTC
CASSPWTGGDYGYTF
>TRBJ2-5|many|TRBV30|.
TGTGCCTGGAGTCACCGGGGCCAAGAGACCCAGTACTTC
CAWSHRGQETQYF
>TRBJ2-1|.|TRBV14|.
TGTGCCAGCAGCCAAGGCGGGCCCCCCTACAATGAGCAGTTCTTC
CASSQGGPPYNEQFF
>TRBJ2-2|many|TRBV7-3|TRBD2
TGTGCCAGCAGCCCGGGACTAGTTGTTGGGGAGCTGTTTTTT
CASSPGLVVGELFF
>TRBJ2-7|.|TRBV7-2|TRBD1
TGTGCCAGCACCTTACGGACAGGGAACTACGAGCAGTACTTC
CASTLRTGNYEQYF
>TRBJ1-1|.|TRBV5-1|.
TGCGCCAGCAGCCAGGGGACACCCGCTGAAGCTTTCTTT
CASSQGTPAEAFF
>TRBJ2-5|.|TRBV6-6|.
TGTGCCAGCAGTCAAGGGGTGCCGGGACTCCCCTACGAGCAGCACTTC
CASSQGVPGLPYEQHF
>TRBJ2-1|.|TRBV5-1|TRBD2
TGCGCCAGCACCATAGCGGGAAGGGGTGAGCAGTTCTTC
CASTIAGRGEQFF
>TRBJ1-2|once|TRBV19|TRBD1
TGTGCCAGTAGGCCGACAGGGGTGAGTGGCTATGGCTACACCTTC
CASRPTGVSGYGYTF
>TRBJ2-2|once|TRBV5-6|.
TGTGCCAGCAGTCTAGGAGCAACGACCACCGGGGAGCTGTTTTTT
CASSLGATTTGELFF
>TRBJ2-1|.|TRBV5-1|.
TGCGCCAGCACCCCCCGAGGAGGGGATGAGCAGTTCTTC
CASTPRGGDEQFF